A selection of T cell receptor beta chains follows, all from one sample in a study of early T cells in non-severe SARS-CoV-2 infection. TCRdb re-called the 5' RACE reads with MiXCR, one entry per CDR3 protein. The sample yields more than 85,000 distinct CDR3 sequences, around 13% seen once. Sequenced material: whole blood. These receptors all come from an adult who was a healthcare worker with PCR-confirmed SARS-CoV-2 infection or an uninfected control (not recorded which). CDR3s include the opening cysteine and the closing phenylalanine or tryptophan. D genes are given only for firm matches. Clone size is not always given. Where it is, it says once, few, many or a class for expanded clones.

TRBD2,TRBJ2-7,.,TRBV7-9,TGTGCCAGCAGCCGATCCGCGGGAGGGCTCTACGAGCAGTACTTC,CASSRSAGGLYEQYF
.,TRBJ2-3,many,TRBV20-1,TGCAGTGCTACAACTCCATCGAGCGGTGACACAGATACGCAGTATTTT,CSATTPSSGDTDTQYF
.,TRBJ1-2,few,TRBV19,TGTGCCAGTAGTATTCGGGATGGCTACACCTTC,CASSIRDGYTF
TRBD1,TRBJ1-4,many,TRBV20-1,TGCAGTGCTAACCGGAGGGGGCTTTCGGCTAATGAAAAACTGTTTTTT,CSANRRGLSANEKLFF
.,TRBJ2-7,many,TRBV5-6,TGTGCCAGCAGCTTGGACGGATCCTACGAGCAGTACTTC,CASSLDGSYEQYF
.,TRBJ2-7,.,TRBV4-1,TGCGCCAGCAGCCAAGAAGGGCGGGGGCGAGGGAGGGAGCAGTACTTC,CASSQEGRGRGREQYF
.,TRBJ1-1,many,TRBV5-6,TGTGCCAGCAGCCCCCAGGAGTTCACTGAAGCTTTCTTT,CASSPQEFTEAFF
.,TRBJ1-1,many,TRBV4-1,TGCGCCAGCAGCCAAGAAGCGGGTGCCGGGCCGGACACTGAAGCTTTCTTT,CASSQEAGAGPDTEAFF
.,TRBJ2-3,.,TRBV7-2,TGTGCCAGCAGCTTTTACACAGATACGCAGTATTTT,CASSFYTDTQYF
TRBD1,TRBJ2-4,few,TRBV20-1,TGCAGTGCTGGACAGGGGGCGCGGTACATTCAGTACTTC,CSAGQGARYIQYF